Here is one T cell receptor (beta chain) with its context. This clonotype was observed many times. The antigen it recognizes is unknown. Base qualities are not recorded, but no much larger clone differs from it by a single base. The time point tag for this specimen amounts to: patch test 1, 2 weeks after DPC sensitization. The treatment or condition label here, explained by the study, means: therapeutic diphenylcyclopropenone sensitization with weekly scalp DPC. Total RNA was isolated from unfractionated whole blood collected in Tempus Blood RNA tubes. Blood at each patch-test visit was drawn before the patch test was applied. Eligible patients were aged 18 to 70, diagnosed with alopecia, deemed suitable for DPC therapy, and excluded if pregnant. This sample is part of a study of human T cells and chemical hapten exposure (dated by TCRdb to 2020 to 2023). Describing the broader study: For sensitization, 2% DPC in acetone was applied to a roughly 2 cm by roughly 2 cm area of upper inner arm skin. Patients additionally received weekly therapeutic DPC doses to the scalp throughout the roughly 25-week study period. Around 30 alopecia patients provided blood for TCR sequencing at one to four time points (pre-sensitization, 2, 6 and 24 weeks). Peripheral blood TCR repertoire changes were tracked in vivo in alopecia patients during primary and secondary sensitization to the hapten diphenylcyclopropenone (DPC). Both TCR alpha and TCR beta chains were sequenced from each blood RNA sample. Libraries were combined into a pool for sequencing, and differences in TCR yield between samples came mainly from small differences in library volumes within the pool. Patch tests used Finn chambers with 0.01% DPC on the upper back, scored after 6 days by International Contact Dermatitis Research Group standards. Blood samples were taken from patients before sensitization (week 0) and at 2, 6 and about 24 weeks after DPC sensitization. The mostly female patient cohort included alopecia areata with under or over 50% scalp involvement, alopecia totalis and alopecia universalis. What the research found in general, with its limitations: After repeated subsampling, changes were observed in the strength of the expansion versus patch-test correlation and in the threshold at which the correlation became significant. The number of TCRs above 1 in 1000 frequency did not change with DPC sensitization; there was no evidence of global repertoire structure alterations. Because every patient had alopecia, a presumed autoimmune disease, the patients' immune response might differ from that of healthy individuals. The number of PT1 expanded TCRs positively correlated with patch test score, significant at thresholds 8, 16 and 32 but not 4. Expanded TCRs formed significantly more large CDR3 similarity clusters than pre-sensitization or healthy control sets, consistent with antigen-driven responses.

Receptor libraries were prepared by RACE. TCRdb lists the instrument as NextSeq 500. Library preparation attached unique molecular identifiers to individual cDNA molecules for quantitative, reproducible TCR counting. The original pipeline was this. The median number of TCRs per sample was roughly 98,000, ranging from about 23,224 to 700,000. V, J and CDR3 annotation of the TCR reads was carried out using the Decombinator software suite. To make PS versus PT1 abundance plots, every sample was subsampled to the same number of TCRs (28,000). Expanded TCRs were defined as absent before sensitization and observed at least eight times at the 2-week time point. TCRdb reworked the public reads: Q25 trimming with fastp, MiXCR clone assembly, productive beta chains retained. Each record represents a unique CDR3 protein, reported with the most common genes and DNA among its rows. The V and J calls were not made by the authors but by TCRdb's processing. The sample table records some 43,000 distinct CDR3 sequences; 3.5% to 4% of these occur just once. The ten top clones hold over 25% of the sample.

The CDR3 contains 14 residues, cysteine and phenylalanine counted. Here the CDR3 DNA is all that survives: 42 bases in frame from base 1. V is shortened by 8 bases, J by 3 bases, and the region joining them spans 16 bases. CDR1 and CDR2 are read off the germline V gene as SGHTA and FQGNSA. Source: whole blood, taken in connection with sensitization to the hapten diphenylcyclopropenone (DPC). The chain couples TRBV7-2 to TRBJ2-5; confidence is insufficient to name the D gene. The TCR originated in a man aged 50 or older with alopecia areata. Some clones in this sample may be carry-over from other donors' samples. The CDR3 here reads CASQPAASKETQYF. The DNA is as follows: TGTGCCAGCCAACCCGCGGCCTCTAAAGAGACCCAGTACTTC.